This T cell receptor (beta chain) appears in the sequencing data of a study of shared clonotypes between healthy human individuals. The unsorted samples took about 90 million PBMCs to get genomic DNA. Germline V gene data show CDR1 as KGHSY and CDR2 as FQNENV. The CDR3 totals 14 residues. V trimming: 5 bases; J trimming: 1 base; junction bases outside the gene matches: 0. The table came from immunoSEQ multiplex PCR; TCRdb's copy has only in-frame clones and leaves some out. The repertoire holds around 430,000 clones, with about four fifths as singletons. This sequence joins TRBV16 and TRBJ2-2, with 8 nucleotides matching TRBD1. The sequence came from a woman aged 40 to 50 in good health. Some clones in this sample may be carry-over from other donors' samples. The source material was PBMCs. CDR3 DNA: TGTGCCAGCAGCGACAGGGGGAACACCGGGGAGCTGTTTTTT. Encoded protein: CASSDRGNTGELFF. Variable domain in full (rest from reference TRBV16 and TRBJ2-2): GEEVAQTPKHLVRGEGQKAKLYCAPIKGHSYVFWYQQVLKNEFKFLISFQNENVFDETGMPKERFSAKCLPNSPCSLEIQATKLEDSAVYFCASSDRGNTGELFFGEGSRLTVL.